Following are 2 T cell receptor beta chains from one sample sequenced in a study of T cell repertoires in cytomegalovirus infection (dated 2019 in TCRdb). Interpreted using the paper, the treatment or condition label stands for: in vitro stimulation with specific CMV peptide epitopes to enrich CMV-specific T cells. The listed sequencing device is Illumina HiSeq 1500. The raw public reads went through TCRdb reprocessing: fastp at Q25, MiXCR clone calling, in-frame beta chains kept. When rows share a CDR3 protein, they turn into one entry using the most common DNA and genes. This sample is represented by some 500,000 distinct CDR3 sequences; approximately 40% of them were singletons. The leading ten clones occupy 48% of the sample. These receptors' antigens are unknown. The sample here was cultured PBMCs, taken from culture after CMV antigen stimulation. The source is a human donor in good health (CMV status not recorded). Some clones in this sample may be carry-over from other donors' samples.

In nucleotides, the CDR3 is TGTGCCAGCAGCTTAGAGGACAGCCAAGAGACCCAGTACTTC. This sequence encodes CASSLEDSQETQYF. This chain joins TRBV7-8 and TRBJ2-5, with D possibly being TRBD1 (6 bases). The CDR3 loop spans 14 amino acids. The V gene lost 1 base and the J gene lost 1 base, with 7 bases spanning the gap. The V gene's germline CDR1 is SGHVS and CDR2 FQNEAQ.

This chain joins TRBV7-9 and TRBJ2-6; D ambiguous. The CDR3 has 17 amino acids. Trimming pared 1 base from V and 0 bases from J, leaving 10 bases between. Germline V gene data show CDR1 as SEHNR and CDR2 as FQNEAQ (reference sequence). The DNA for the CDR3 is TGTGCCAGCAGCTTAGAGCCTCTCAGCTCTGGGGCCAACGTCCTGACTTTC. Encoded protein: CASSLEPLSSGANVLTF.